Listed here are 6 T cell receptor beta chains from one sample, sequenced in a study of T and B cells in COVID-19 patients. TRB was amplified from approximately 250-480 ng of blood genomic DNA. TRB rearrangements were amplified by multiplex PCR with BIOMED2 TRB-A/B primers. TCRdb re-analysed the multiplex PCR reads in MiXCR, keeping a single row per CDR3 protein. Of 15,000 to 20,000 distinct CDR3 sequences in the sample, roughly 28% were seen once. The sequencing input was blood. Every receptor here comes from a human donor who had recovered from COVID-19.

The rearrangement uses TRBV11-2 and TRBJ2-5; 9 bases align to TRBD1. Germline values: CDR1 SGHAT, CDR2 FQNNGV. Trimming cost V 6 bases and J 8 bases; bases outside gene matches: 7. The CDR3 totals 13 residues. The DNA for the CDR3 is TGTGCCAGCAGGATGGGACAGGGTGGAACCCAGTACTTC. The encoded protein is CASRMGQGGTQYF.

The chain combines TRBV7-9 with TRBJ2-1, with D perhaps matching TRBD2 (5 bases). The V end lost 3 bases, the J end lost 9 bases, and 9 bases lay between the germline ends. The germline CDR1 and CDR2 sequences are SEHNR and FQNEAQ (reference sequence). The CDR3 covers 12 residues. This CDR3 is CASSFGMGEQFF. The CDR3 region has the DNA TGTGCCAGCAGCTTCGGGATGGGTGAGCAGTTCTTC.

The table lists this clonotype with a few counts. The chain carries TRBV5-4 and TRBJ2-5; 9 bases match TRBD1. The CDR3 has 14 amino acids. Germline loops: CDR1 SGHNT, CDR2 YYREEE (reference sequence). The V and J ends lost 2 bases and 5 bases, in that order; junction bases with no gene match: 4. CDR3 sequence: CASSFRDRAETQYF. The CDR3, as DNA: TGTGCCAGCAGCTTCCGGGACAGGGCGGAGACCCAGTACTTC.

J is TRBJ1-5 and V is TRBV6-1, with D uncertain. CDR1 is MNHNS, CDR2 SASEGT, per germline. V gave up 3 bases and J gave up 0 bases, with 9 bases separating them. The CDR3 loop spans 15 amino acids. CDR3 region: CASSDAILSNQPQHF. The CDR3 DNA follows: TGTGCCAGCAGTGATGCCATCCTTAGCAATCAGCCCCAGCATTTT.

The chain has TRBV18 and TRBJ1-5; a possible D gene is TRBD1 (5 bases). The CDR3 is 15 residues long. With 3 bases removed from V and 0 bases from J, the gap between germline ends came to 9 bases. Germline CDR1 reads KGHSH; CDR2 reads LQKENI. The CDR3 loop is CASSPGGSSNQPQHF. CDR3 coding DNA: TGTGCCAGCTCACCGGGGGGGAGTAGCAATCAGCCCCAGCATTTT.

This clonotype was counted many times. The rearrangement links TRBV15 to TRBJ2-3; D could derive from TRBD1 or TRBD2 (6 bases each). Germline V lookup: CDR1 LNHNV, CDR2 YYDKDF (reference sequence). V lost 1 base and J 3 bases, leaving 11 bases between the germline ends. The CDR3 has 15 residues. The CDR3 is CATSRGGAQTDTQYF. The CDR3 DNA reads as TGTGCCACCAGCAGAGGGGGGGCGCAAACAGATACGCAGTATTTT. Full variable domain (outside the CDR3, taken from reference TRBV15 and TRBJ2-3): DAMVIQNPRYQVTQFGKPVTLSCSQTLNHNVMYWYQQKSSQAPKLLFHYYDKDFNNEADTPDNFQSRRPNTSFCFLDIRSPGLGDTAMYLCATSRGGAQTDTQYFGPGTRLTVL.